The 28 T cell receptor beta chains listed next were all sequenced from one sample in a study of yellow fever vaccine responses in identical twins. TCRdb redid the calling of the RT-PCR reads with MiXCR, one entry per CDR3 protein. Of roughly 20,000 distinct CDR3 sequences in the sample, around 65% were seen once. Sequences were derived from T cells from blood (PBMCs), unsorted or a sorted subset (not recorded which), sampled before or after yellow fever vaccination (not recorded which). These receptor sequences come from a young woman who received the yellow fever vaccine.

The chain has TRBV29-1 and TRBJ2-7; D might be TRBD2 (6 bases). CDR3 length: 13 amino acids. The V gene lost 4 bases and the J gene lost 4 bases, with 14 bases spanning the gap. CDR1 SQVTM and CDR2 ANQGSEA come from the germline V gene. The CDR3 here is CSVAASVQYEQYF. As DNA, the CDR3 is TGCAGCGTTGCGGCTAGCGTCCAATACGAGCAGTACTTC.

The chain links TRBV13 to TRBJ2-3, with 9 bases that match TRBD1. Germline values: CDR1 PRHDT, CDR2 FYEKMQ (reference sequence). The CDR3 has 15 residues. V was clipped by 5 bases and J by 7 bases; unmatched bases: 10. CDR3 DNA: TGTGCCAGCAGCGCACCGGGACAGGGAGTAAATACGCAGTATTTT. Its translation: CASSAPGQGVNTQYF.

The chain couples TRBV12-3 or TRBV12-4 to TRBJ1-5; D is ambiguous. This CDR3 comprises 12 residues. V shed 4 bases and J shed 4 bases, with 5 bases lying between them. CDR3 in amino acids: CASSSGNQPQHF. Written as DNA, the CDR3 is TGTGCCAGCAGTTCCGGTAATCAGCCCCAGCATTTT.

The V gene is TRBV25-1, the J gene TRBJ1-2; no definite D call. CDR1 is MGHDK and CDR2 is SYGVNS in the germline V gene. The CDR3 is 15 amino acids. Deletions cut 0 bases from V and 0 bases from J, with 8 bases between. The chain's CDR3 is CASSEYGLTNYGYTF. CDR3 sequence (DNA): TGTGCCAGCAGTGAATACGGACTTACTAACTATGGCTACACCTTC.

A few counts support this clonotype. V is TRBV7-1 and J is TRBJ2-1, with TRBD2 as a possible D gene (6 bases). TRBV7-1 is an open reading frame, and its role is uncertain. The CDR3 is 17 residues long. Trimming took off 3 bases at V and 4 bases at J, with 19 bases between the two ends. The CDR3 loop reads CASSSPGSTSAYNEQFF. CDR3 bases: TGTGCCAGCAGCTCCCCGGGCTCGACTAGTGCGTACAATGAGCAGTTCTTC.

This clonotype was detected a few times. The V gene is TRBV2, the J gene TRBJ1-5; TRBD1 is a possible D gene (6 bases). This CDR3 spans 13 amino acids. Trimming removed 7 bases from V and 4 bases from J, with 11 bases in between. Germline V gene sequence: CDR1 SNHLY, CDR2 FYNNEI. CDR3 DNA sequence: TGTGCCAGCAATGGACAGAGTAATCAGCCCCAGCATTTT. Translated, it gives CASNGQSNQPQHF.

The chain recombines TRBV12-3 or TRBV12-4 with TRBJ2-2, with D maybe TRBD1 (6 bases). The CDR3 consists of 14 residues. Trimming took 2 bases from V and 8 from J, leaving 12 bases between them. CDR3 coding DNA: TGTGCCAGCAGTTTAAACAGGGTGCAGGGGGAGCTGTTTTTT. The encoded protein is CASSLNRVQGELFF.

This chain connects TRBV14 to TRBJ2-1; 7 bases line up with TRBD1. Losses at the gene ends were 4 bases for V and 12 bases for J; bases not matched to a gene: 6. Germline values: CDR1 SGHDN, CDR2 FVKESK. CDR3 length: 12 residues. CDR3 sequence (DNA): TGTGCCAGCAGCCCCACAGGGGTTCGGCAGTTCTTC. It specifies CASSPTGVRQFF.

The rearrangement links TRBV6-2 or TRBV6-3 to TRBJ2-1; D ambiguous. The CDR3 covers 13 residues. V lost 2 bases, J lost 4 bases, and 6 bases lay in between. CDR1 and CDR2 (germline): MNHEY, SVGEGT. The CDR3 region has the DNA TGTGCCAGCAGTTACACTTTGTACAATGAGCAGTTCTTC. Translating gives CASSYTLYNEQFF.

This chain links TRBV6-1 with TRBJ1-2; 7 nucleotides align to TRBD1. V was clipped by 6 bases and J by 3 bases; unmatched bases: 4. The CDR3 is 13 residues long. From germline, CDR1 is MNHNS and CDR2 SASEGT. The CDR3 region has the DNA TGTGCCAGCAGCAGGGACAGAGACTATGGCTACACCTTC. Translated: CASSRDRDYGYTF.

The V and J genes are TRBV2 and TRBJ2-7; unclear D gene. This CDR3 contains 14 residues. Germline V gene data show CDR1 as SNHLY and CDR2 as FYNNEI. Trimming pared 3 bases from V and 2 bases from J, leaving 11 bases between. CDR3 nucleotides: TGTGCCAGCAGTGAGCCCCCTTTCACCTACGAGCAGTACTTC. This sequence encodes CASSEPPFTYEQYF.

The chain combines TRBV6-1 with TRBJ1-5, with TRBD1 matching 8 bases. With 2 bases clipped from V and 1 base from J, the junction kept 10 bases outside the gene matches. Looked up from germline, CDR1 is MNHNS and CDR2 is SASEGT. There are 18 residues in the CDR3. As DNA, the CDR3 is TGTGCCAGCAGTGAAACGGACAGGGTGGGAGAAAGCAATCAGCCCCAGCATTTT. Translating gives CASSETDRVGESNQPQHF.

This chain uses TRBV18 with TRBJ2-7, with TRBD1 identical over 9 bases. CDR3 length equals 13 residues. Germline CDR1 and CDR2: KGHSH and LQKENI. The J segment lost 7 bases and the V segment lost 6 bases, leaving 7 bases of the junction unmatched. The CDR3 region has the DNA TGTGCCAGCTCGACCGGACAGGGGTATGAGCAGTACTTC. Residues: CASSTGQGYEQYF.

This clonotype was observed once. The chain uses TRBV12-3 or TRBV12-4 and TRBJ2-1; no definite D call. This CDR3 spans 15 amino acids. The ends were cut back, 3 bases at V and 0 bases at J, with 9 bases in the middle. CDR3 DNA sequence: TGTGCCAGCAGTTTTTTCCGGAGCTCCTACAATGAGCAGTTCTTC. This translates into CASSFFRSSYNEQFF.

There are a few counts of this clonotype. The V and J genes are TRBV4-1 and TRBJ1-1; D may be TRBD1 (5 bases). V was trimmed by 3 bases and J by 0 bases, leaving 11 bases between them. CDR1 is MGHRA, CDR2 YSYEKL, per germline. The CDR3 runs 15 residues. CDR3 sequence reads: CASSQGLWMNTEAFF. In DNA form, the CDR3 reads TGCGCCAGCAGCCAGGGACTTTGGATGAACACTGAAGCTTTCTTT.

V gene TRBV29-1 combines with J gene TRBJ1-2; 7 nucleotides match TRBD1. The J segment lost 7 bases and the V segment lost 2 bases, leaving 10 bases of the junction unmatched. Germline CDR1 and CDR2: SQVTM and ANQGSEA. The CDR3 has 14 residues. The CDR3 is CSVEMTGLHPGYTF. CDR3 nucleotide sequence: TGCAGCGTTGAAATGACAGGGCTTCACCCTGGCTACACCTTC.

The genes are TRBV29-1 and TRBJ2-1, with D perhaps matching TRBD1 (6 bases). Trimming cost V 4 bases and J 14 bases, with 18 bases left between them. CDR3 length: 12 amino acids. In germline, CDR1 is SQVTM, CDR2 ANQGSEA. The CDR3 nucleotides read TGCAGCGTTGTAATAGAGAAAACAGGGAAGTTCTTC. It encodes CSVVIEKTGKFF.

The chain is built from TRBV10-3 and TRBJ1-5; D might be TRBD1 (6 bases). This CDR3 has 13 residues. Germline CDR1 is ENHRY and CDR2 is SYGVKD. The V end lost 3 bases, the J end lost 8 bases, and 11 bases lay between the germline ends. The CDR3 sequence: CAISDGGPEPQHF. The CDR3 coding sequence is TGTGCCATCAGTGATGGGGGGCCGGAGCCCCAGCATTTT.

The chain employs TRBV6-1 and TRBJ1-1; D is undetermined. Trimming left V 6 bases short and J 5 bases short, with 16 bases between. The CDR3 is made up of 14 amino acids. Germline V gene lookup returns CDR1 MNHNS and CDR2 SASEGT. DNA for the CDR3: TGTGCCAGCAGGACGGAGGGAGGTAGGACTGAAGCTTTCTTT. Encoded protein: CASRTEGGRTEAFF.

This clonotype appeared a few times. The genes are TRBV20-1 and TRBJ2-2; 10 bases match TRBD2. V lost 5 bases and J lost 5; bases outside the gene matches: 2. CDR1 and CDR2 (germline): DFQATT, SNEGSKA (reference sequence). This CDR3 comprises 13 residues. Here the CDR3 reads CSAASGRTGELFF. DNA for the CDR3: TGCAGTGCTGCTAGCGGGAGAACCGGGGAGCTGTTTTTT.

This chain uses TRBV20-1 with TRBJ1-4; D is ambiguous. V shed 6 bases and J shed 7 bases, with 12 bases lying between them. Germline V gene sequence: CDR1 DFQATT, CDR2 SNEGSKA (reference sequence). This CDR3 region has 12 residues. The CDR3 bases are TGCAGTGCCCGAGAGTTATCTGAAAAACTGTTTTTT. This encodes CSARELSEKLFF.

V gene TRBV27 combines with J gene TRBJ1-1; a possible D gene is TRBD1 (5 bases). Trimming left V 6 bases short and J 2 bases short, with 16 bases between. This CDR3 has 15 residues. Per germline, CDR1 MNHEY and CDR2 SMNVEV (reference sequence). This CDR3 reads CASRTLSGRNTEAFF. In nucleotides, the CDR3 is TGTGCCAGCAGAACCCTCTCGGGACGCAACACTGAAGCTTTCTTT.

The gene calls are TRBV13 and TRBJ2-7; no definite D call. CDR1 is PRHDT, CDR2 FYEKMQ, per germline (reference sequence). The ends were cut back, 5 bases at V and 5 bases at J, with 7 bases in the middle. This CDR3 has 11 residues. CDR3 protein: CASSIGHEQYF. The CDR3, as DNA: TGTGCCAGCAGCATCGGGCACGAGCAGTACTTC.

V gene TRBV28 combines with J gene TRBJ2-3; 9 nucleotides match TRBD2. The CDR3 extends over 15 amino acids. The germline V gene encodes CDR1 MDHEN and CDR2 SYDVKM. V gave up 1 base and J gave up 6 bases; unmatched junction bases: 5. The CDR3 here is CASSLFGSGGDTQYF. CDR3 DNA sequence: TGTGCCAGCAGTTTATTCGGAAGCGGGGGGGATACGCAGTATTTT. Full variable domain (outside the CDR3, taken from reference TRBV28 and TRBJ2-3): DVKVTQSSRYLVKRTGEKVFLECVQDMDHENMFWYRQDPGLGLRLIYFSYDVKMKEKGDIPEGYSVSREKKERFSLILESASTNQTSMYLCASSLFGSGGDTQYFGPGTRLTVL.

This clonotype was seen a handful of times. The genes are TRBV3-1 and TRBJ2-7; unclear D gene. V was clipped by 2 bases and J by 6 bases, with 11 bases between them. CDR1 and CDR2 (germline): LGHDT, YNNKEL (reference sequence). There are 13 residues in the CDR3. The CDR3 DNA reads TGTGCCAGCAGCCAACGACGACTGGGCGAGCAGTACTTC. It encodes CASSQRRLGEQYF.

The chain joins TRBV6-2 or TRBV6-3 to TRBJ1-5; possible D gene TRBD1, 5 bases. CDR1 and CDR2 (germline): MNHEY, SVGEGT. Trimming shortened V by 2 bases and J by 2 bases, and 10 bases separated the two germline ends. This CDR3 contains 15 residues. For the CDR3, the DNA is TGTGCCAGCAGTTACCTGGGGGAGGGCAATCAGCCCCAGCATTTT. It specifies CASSYLGEGNQPQHF.

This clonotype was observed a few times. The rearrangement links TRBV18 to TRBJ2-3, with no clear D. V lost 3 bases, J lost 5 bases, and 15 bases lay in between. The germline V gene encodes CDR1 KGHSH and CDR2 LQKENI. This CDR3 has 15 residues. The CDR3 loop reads CASSPLRASRDTQYF. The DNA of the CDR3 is TGTGCCAGCTCACCCTTACGGGCCTCGAGAGATACGCAGTATTTT.

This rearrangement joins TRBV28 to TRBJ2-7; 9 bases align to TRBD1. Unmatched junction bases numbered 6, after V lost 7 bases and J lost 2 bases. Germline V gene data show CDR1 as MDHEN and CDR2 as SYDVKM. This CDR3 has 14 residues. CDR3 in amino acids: CASKPTGGTYEQYV. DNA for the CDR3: TGTGCCAGCAAACCGACAGGGGGAACCTACGAGCAGTACGTC.